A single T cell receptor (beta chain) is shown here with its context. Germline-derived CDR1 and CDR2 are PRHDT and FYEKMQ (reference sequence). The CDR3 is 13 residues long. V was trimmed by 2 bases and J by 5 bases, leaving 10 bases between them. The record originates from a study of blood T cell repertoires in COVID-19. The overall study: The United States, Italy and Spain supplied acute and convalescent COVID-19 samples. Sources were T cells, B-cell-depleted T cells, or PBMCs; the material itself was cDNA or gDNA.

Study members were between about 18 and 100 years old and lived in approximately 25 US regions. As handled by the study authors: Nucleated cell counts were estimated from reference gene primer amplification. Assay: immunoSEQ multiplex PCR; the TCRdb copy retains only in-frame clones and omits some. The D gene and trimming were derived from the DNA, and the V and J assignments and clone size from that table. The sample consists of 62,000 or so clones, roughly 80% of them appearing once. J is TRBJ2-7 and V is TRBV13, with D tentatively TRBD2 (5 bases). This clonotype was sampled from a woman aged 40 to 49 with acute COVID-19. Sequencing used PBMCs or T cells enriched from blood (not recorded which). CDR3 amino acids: CASSLYGIHEQYF. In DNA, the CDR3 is TGTGCCAGCAGCTTATACGGGATCCACGAGCAGTACTTC.